The 8 T cell receptor beta chains below all came from one sample that was sequenced in a study of OX40 agonist ivuxolimab in advanced cancers. TCRdb's copy holds only in-frame clones and misses some; the assay was immunoSEQ multiplex PCR. Counted here are about 61,000 clones, roughly 85% occurring once; the ten biggest clones make up 0.52%. This specimen consisted of CD4+ or CD8+ T cells sorted from blood, obtained in a trial of the OX40 agonist ivuxolimab. The receptors were gathered from an adult with an advanced solid tumor such as melanoma, head and neck, liver or kidney cancer.

This chain uses TRBV7-2 with TRBJ2-6; D could derive from TRBD1 or TRBD2 (6 bases each). In germline, CDR1 is SGHTA, CDR2 FQGNSA. There are 17 residues in the CDR3. V lost 1 base to trimming and J lost 4 bases, with 14 bases between them. CDR3 DNA: TGTGCCAGCAGCTTAGTATCGGGGGCGGGAGGGGCCAACGTCCTGACTTTC. Translated, it gives CASSLVSGAGGANVLTF.

The gene calls are TRBV5-1 and TRBJ2-1; 10 bases match TRBD1. After removal of 4 bases from V and 0 bases from J, the junction contained 13 bases not matched to a gene. Germline CDR1 is SGHRS and CDR2 is YFSETQ. The CDR3 length is 19 residues. CDR3 loop: CASSLRGTGAEPSYNEQFF. The CDR3 nucleotides are TGCGCCAGCAGCCTCCGGGGGACAGGGGCGGAACCCTCCTACAATGAGCAGTTCTTC. Combining the CDR3 with reference TRBV5-1 and TRBJ2-1 gives the whole variable domain KAGVTQTPRYLIKTRGQQVTLSCSPISGHRSVSWYQQTPGQGLQFLFEYFSETQRNKGNFPGRFSGRQFSNSRSEMNVSTLELGDSALYLCASSLRGTGAEPSYNEQFFGPGTRLTVL.

This clone occurred once. V is TRBV7-2 and J is TRBJ2-1, with D possibly called TRBD1 or TRBD2 (6 bases each). The CDR3 contains 15 residues. V was cut by 2 bases and J by 10 bases, with 18 bases left in between. Germline values: CDR1 SGHTA, CDR2 FQGNSA. CDR3 DNA sequence: TGTGCCAGCAGCTTATACACCGTGGGGGGCCTCGAGCAGTTCTTC. Protein sequence: CASSLYTVGGLEQFF.

The J gene is TRBJ2-5, the V gene TRBV7-7; weak D call: TRBD2 (6 bases). Trimming took 6 bases from V and 1 from J, leaving 12 bases between them. This CDR3 contains 14 residues. Per germline, CDR1 SSHAT and CDR2 FNYEAQ (reference sequence). DNA of the CDR3: TGTGCCAGCAGTTCTACTAGCAGCCAAGAGACCCAGTACTTC. The encoded protein is CASSSTSSQETQYF.

CDR3 in amino acids: CASSYTPPAGGYEQFF. In DNA, the CDR3 is TGTGCCAGCAGCTACACCCCCCCGGCGGGAGGGTATGAGCAGTTCTTC. V gene TRBV7-9 combines with J gene TRBJ2-1; 9 nucleotides line up with TRBD2. This CDR3 comprises 16 residues. CDR1 is SEHNR and CDR2 is FQNEAQ in the germline V gene (reference sequence). V lost 4 bases, J lost 8 bases, and 12 bases stayed unmatched.

This clone was recorded once. The chain joins TRBV19 to TRBJ2-7; D remains unclear. CDR1 is LNHDA, CDR2 SQIVND, per germline (reference sequence). Trimming took 5 bases from V and 3 from J, leaving 11 bases between them. The CDR3 has 13 residues. The CDR3, as DNA: TGTGCCAGTAGTGCCAGTTACCGCTACGAGCAGTACTTC. It codes for CASSASYRYEQYF.

The chain carries TRBV5-4 and TRBJ2-1; 8 bases map to TRBD1. This CDR3 region has 15 residues. V was pared by 4 bases and J by 4 bases, with 7 bases of the junction left unmatched. Looked up from germline, CDR1 is SGHNT and CDR2 is YYREEE (reference sequence). CDR3: CASSRRTGRYNEQFF. The CDR3 nucleotides read TGTGCCAGCAGCCGGCGGACAGGGCGATACAATGAGCAGTTCTTC.

The genes are TRBV28 and TRBJ2-4; no clear D. The germline V gene encodes CDR1 MDHEN and CDR2 SYDVKM. Trimming removed 5 bases from V and 6 bases from J, with 20 bases in between. The length of the CDR3 is 16 residues. This chain's CDR3 is CASSTPSGVALNIQYF. The CDR3 DNA sequence: TGTGCCAGCAGTACCCCGAGTGGGGTAGCCTTAAACATTCAGTACTTC.